These T cell receptor beta chains were read from a single sample in a study of shared clonotypes between healthy human individuals. Sequencing used immunoSEQ multiplex PCR; TCRdb keeps in-frame clones, though not all of them. Of hundreds of thousands of clones in the sample, roughly 72% are singletons; the top ten hold roughly 2%. Sequencing used memory CD4+ T cells sorted from blood. These receptor sequences come from a woman aged 25 to 39 in good health. The CDR3 runs from the conserved cysteine through the conserved F or W. A D gene is named only where the DNA matches it firmly. The listing skips clone size in some rows; elsewhere it reads once, few, many or a size class.

D gene | clone size | J gene | V gene | CDR3 protein | CDR3 DNA
NA | NA | TRBJ2-1 | TRBV19 | CASSKSGGYGEQFF | TGTGCCAGTAGTAAAAGTGGGGGGTATGGTGAGCAGTTCTTC
NA | NA | TRBJ2-1 | TRBV14 | CASSPGTFYNEQFF | TGTGCCAGCAGCCCTGGGACATTCTACAATGAGCAGTTCTTC
TRBD2 | NA | TRBJ2-1 | TRBV30 | CAWSGGTGSYNEQFF | TGTGCCTGGAGCGGGGGGACTGGCTCCTACAATGAGCAGTTCTTC
NA | few | TRBJ2-5 | TRBV6-6 | CASSYAGAGAVTQYF | TGTGCCAGCAGTTACGCCGGAGCAGGGGCGGTGACCCAGTACTTC
NA | few | TRBJ1-1 | TRBV5-1 | CASSTTKNTEAFF | TGCGCCAGCAGCACAACAAAGAACACTGAAGCTTTCTTT
TRBD1 | once | TRBJ2-3 | TRBV6-5 | CASRRPTGATDTQYF | TGTGCCAGCAGAAGACCGACAGGGGCCACAGATACGCAGTATTTT
NA | few | TRBJ1-2 | TRBV4-2 | CASSQDLPQGGGYTF | TGTGCCAGCAGCCAAGATCTCCCACAGGGCGGCGGCTACACCTTC
NA | NA | TRBJ1-4 | TRBV9 | CASSVLGELNEKLFF | TGTGCCAGCAGCGTATTAGGGGAACTTAATGAAAAACTGTTTTTT
NA | NA | TRBJ2-1 | TRBV2 | CASSENSPWFF | TGTGCCAGCAGTGAGAACAGTCCCTGGTTCTTC
TRBD1 | NA | TRBJ1-6 | TRBV7-9 | CASSLATRQGYNSPLHF | TGTGCCAGCAGCTTAGCTACTCGACAGGGCTATAATTCACCCCTCCACTTT
NA | NA | TRBJ2-2 | TRBV7-8 | CASSLGSRNTGELFF | TGTGCCAGCAGCTTAGGTAGTCGGAACACCGGGGAGCTGTTTTTT
TRBD2 | NA | TRBJ2-1 | TRBV15 | CATSGGLAGALEQFF | TGTGCCACCAGCGGGGGACTAGCGGGAGCTCTTGAGCAGTTCTTC
TRBD2 | NA | TRBJ2-1 | TRBV25-1 | CASSEEAGGGNEQFF | TGTGCCAGCAGTGAGGAAGCGGGAGGAGGCAATGAGCAGTTCTTC
NA | NA | TRBJ1-1 | TRBV28 | CASSQGYTEAFF | TGTGCCAGCAGTCAGGGGTACACTGAAGCTTTCTTT
TRBD1 | NA | TRBJ1-2 | TRBV28 | CASSLMAGGNGYTF | TGTGCCAGCAGTTTAATGGCAGGGGGGAATGGCTACACCTTC
NA | NA | TRBJ1-4 | TRBV19 | CASRITAATNEKLFF | TGTGCCAGTAGAATCACAGCCGCAACTAATGAAAAACTGTTTTTT
TRBD2 | NA | TRBJ2-1 | TRBV12-5 | CASGLGWTSGNNEQFF | TGTGCTAGTGGTTTGGGATGGACTAGCGGGAATAATGAGCAGTTCTTC
NA | NA | TRBJ2-1 | TRBV2 | CASNAETSYNEQFF | TGTGCCAGCAATGCAGAGACTAGCTACAATGAGCAGTTCTTC
TRBD2 | NA | TRBJ2-2 | TRBV29-1 | CSVPRGSNTGELFF | TGCAGCGTTCCTCGCGGGAGTAACACCGGGGAGCTGTTTTTT
TRBD1 | NA | TRBJ2-6 | TRBV28 | CASRQQGAANVLTF | TGTGCCAGCAGACAACAGGGGGCGGCCAACGTCCTGACTTTC
TRBD2 | NA | TRBJ2-1 | TRBV28 | CASTEAAGGGNEQFF | TGTGCCAGCACCGAGGCGGCGGGAGGTGGGAATGAGCAGTTCTTC
NA | few | TRBJ1-5 | TRBV2 | CASRTLRAEPQHF | TGTGCCAGCAGGACCCTAAGGGCGGAGCCCCAGCATTTT
NA | NA | TRBJ1-5 | TRBV18 | CASSQGESQPQHF | TGTGCCAGCTCACAGGGTGAGAGTCAGCCCCAGCATTTT
NA | NA | TRBJ2-7 | TRBV14 | CASSQRQMLAYEQYF | TGTGCCAGCAGCCAGAGACAGATGCTAGCCTACGAGCAGTACTTC
TRBD2 | NA | TRBJ2-1 | TRBV28 | CASKNPTSGRFYNEQFF | TGTGCCAGCAAAAACCCCACTAGCGGGAGGTTCTACAATGAGCAGTTCTTC
TRBD1 | NA | TRBJ2-7 | TRBV28 | CASSSLGTGYGYEQYF | TGTGCCAGCAGTTCCCTCGGGACAGGATACGGCTACGAGCAGTACTTC
NA | NA | TRBJ2-7 | TRBV18 | CASSPVSVGDEQYF | TGTGCCAGCTCACCCGTAAGTGTGGGCGACGAGCAGTACTTC
NA | few | TRBJ1-2 | TRBV5-6 | CASSQTTKNYGYTF | TGTGCCAGCAGCCAGACGACCAAGAACTATGGCTACACCTTC
NA | NA | TRBJ1-2 | TRBV6-1 | CASSERVSGYTF | TGTGCCAGCAGTGAACGGGTCTCTGGCTACACCTTC
NA | few | TRBJ1-5 | TRBV28 | CASKKATGFNQPQHF | TGTGCCAGCAAAAAAGCGACAGGCTTCAATCAGCCCCAGCATTTT
TRBD1 | once | TRBJ1-2 | TRBV19 | CASSHYDRGQGGYTF | TGTGCCAGCTCCCATTACGACAGGGGGCAAGGGGGCTACACCTTC
NA | NA | TRBJ2-7 | TRBV27 | CASSLIGTGYEQYF | TGTGCCAGCAGTTTAATCGGGACGGGCTACGAGCAGTACTTC
TRBD2 | NA | TRBJ2-2 | TRBV30 | CAWSPGRTSGAGELFF | TGTGCCTGGAGCCCGGGACGGACTAGCGGAGCCGGGGAGCTGTTTTTT
NA | NA | TRBJ2-2 | TRBV7-3 | CASSLRGTGTGELFF | TGTGCCAGCAGCTTACGGGGAACGGGCACCGGGGAGCTGTTTTTT
NA | NA | TRBJ1-2 | TRBV28 | CASLILDGSQGYTF | TGTGCCAGCCTGATATTGGACGGATCCCAGGGCTACACCTTC
TRBD2 | NA | TRBJ2-7 | TRBV5-1 | CASSLGASGNYEQYF | TGCGCCAGCAGCTTGGGGGCTAGCGGAAACTACGAGCAGTACTTC
NA | NA | TRBJ2-2 | TRBV5-1 | CASSLARTYSTNTGELFF | TGCGCCAGCAGCTTGGCTAGGACATACAGTACGAACACCGGGGAGCTGTTTTTT
NA | NA | TRBJ2-7 | TRBV11-3 | CASSKGGDSVYEQYF | TGTGCCAGCAGCAAAGGGGGGGACAGCGTCTACGAGCAGTACTTC
NA | many | TRBJ2-3 | TRBV11-2 | CASSLLGTSTDTQYF | TGTGCCAGCAGCTTACTGGGGACAAGCACAGATACGCAGTATTTT
NA | NA | TRBJ2-2 | TRBV7-9 | CASNRDYTGELFF | TGTGCCAGCAACCGGGACTACACCGGGGAGCTGTTTTTT
NA | NA | TRBJ1-3 | TRBV28 | CASSPGQSSGNTIYF | TGTGCCAGCAGTCCAGGACAGAGCTCTGGAAACACCATATATTTT
NA | NA | TRBJ2-7 | TRBV5-6 | CASSTRDTYEQYF | TGTGCCAGCAGCACCCGGGACACCTACGAGCAGTACTTC
TRBD1 | once | TRBJ1-2 | TRBV28 | CASRHQTGVGSYYGYTF | TGTGCCAGCAGACACCAGACAGGGGTGGGTAGTTACTATGGCTACACCTTC
NA | NA | TRBJ2-2 | TRBV5-5 | CASSTTGELFF | TGTGCCAGCAGCACTACCGGGGAGCTGTTTTTT
TRBD2 | NA | TRBJ2-3 | TRBV7-6 | CASSPGTSVTDTQYF | TGTGCCAGCAGCCCTGGGACTAGCGTCACAGATACGCAGTATTTT
NA | few | TRBJ1-1 | TRBV27 | CASSSPGANTEAFF | TGTGCCAGCAGTTCCCCGGGGGCGAACACTGAAGCTTTCTTT